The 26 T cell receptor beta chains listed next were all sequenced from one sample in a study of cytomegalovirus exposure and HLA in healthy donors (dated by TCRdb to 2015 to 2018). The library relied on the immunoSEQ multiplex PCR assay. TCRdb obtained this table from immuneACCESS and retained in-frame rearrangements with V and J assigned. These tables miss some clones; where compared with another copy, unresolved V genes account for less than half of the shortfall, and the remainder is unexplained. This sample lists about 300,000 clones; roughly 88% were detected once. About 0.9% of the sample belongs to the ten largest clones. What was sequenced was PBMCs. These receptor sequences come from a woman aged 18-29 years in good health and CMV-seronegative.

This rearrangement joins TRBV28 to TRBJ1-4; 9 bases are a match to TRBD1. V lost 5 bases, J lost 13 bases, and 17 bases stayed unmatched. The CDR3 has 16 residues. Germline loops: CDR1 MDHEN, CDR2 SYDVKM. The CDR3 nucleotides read TGTGCCAGCAGTGCGATTCCGGGGACAGGGATTCCGGGACTGTTTTTT. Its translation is CASSAIPGTGIPGLFF.

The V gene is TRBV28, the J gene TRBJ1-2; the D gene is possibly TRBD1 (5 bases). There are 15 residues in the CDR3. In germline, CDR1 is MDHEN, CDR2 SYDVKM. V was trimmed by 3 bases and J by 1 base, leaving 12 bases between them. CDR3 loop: CASSFSAGNNYGYTF. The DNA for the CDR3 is TGTGCCAGCAGTTTTTCGGCAGGGAATAACTATGGCTACACCTTC.

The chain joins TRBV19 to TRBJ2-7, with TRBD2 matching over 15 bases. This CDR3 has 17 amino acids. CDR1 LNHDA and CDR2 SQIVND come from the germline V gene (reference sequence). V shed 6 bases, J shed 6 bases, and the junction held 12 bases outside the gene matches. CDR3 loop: CASSLTAPGLAGGEQYF. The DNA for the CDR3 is TGTGCCAGTAGCCTAACCGCCCCGGGACTAGCGGGAGGCGAGCAGTACTTC.

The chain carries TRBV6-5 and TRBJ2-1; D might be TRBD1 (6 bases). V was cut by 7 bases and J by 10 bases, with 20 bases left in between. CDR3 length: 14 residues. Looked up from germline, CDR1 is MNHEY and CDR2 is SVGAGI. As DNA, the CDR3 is TGTGCCAGCAAACCCCGGGACAACCGGTGGGAGCAGTTCTTC. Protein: CASKPRDNRWEQFF.

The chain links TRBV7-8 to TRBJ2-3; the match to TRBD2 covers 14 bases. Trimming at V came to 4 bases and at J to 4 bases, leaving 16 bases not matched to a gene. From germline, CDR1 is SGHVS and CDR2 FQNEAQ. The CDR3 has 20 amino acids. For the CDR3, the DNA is TGTGCCAGCAGCTCGAAGGGACTAGCGGGAGTGGAGTTTAAGTCAGATACGCAGTATTTT. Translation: CASSSKGLAGVEFKSDTQYF.

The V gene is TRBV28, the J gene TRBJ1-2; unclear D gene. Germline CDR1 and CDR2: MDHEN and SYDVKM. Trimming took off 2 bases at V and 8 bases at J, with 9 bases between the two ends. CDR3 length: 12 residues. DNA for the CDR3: TGTGCCAGCAGTTTAATCGTTGGCGGCTACACCTTC. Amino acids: CASSLIVGGYTF.

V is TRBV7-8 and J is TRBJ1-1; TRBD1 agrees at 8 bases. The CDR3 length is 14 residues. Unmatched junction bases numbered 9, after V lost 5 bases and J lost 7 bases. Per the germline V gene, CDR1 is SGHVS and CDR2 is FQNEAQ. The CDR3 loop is CASSVRGLEGEAFF. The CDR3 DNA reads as TGTGCCAGCAGCGTCAGGGGGCTTGAAGGTGAAGCTTTCTTT.

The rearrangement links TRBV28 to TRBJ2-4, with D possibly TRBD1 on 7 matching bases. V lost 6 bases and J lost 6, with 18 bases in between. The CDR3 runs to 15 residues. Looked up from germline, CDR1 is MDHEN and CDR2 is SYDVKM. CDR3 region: CASSLGGGQVNIQYF. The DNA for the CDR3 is TGTGCCAGCAGCCTAGGGGGAGGACAGGTAAACATTCAGTACTTC.

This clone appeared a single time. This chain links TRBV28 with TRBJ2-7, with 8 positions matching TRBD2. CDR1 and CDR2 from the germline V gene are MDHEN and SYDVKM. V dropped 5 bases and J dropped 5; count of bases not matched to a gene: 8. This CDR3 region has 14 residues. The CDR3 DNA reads TGTGCCAGCAGTCCCATGGGCGGGAGGAACGAGCAGTACTTC. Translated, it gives CASSPMGGRNEQYF.

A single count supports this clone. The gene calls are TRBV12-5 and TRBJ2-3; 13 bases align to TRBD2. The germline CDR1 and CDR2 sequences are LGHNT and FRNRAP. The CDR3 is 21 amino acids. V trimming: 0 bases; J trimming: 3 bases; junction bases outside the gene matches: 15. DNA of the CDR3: TGTGCTAGTGGTTTGGTACTTGGGGGACTAGCGGGAACGGGGAGGACAGATACGCAGTATTTT. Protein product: CASGLVLGGLAGTGRTDTQYF.

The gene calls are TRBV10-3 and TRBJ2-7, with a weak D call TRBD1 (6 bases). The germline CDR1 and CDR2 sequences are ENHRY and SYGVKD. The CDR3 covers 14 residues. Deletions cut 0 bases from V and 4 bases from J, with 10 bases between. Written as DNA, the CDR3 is TGTGCCATCAGTGAGTCGGACAGAAAGTACGAGCAGTACTTC. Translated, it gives CAISESDRKYEQYF.

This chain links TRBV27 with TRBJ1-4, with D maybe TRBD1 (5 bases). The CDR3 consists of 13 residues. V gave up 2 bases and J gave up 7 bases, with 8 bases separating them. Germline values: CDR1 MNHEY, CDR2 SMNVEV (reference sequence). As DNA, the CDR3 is TGTGCCAGCAGTTTAGGGGGGGGTGAAAAACTGTTTTTT. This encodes CASSLGGGEKLFF.

The CDR3 here is CASSLAGSYEQYF. The DNA of the CDR3 is TGTGCCAGCAGCCTTGCGGGCTCCTACGAGCAGTACTTC. J is TRBJ2-7 and V is TRBV11-2, with a weak D call TRBD2 (5 bases). Trimming removed 5 bases from V and 0 bases from J, with 8 bases in between. Germline CDR1 SGHAT, CDR2 FQNNGV. The length of the CDR3 is 13 residues. Combining the CDR3 with reference TRBV11-2 and TRBJ2-7 gives the whole variable domain EAGVAQSPRYKIIEKRQSVAFWCNPISGHATLYWYQQILGQGPKLLIQFQNNGVVDDSQLPKDRFSAERLKGVDSTLKIQPAKLEDSAVYLCASSLAGSYEQYFGPGTRLTVT.

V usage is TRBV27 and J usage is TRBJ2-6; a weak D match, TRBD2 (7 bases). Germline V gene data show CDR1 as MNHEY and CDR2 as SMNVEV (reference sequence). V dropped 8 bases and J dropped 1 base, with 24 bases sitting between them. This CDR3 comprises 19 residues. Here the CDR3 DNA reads TGTGCCAGCGGCCACCTCGGGGGGCCCGAGAAATCTGGGGCCAACGTCCTGACTTTC. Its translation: CASGHLGGPEKSGANVLTF.

CDR3 DNA: TGTGCCAGCAGCTTGGGGGACACACTAAACCAAGAGACCCAGTACTTC. It translates to CASSLGDTLNQETQYF. The rearrangement joins TRBV5-4 to TRBJ2-5; a possible D gene is TRBD1 (6 bases). The length of the CDR3 is 16 residues. Germline V gene lookup returns CDR1 SGHNT and CDR2 YYREEE (reference sequence). Trimming stripped 0 bases from V and 0 bases from J, with 12 bases between.

The CDR3 nucleotides read TGTGCCAGCAGCACCGGGACAGGGAAGAAGTACTTC. Protein product: CASSTGTGKKYF. The chain has TRBV9 and TRBJ2-7; 9 nucleotides line up with TRBD1. The CDR3 runs to 12 residues. With 4 bases clipped from V and 11 bases from J, the junction kept 7 bases outside the gene matches. Germline V CDR1 and CDR2: SGDLS, YYNGEE.

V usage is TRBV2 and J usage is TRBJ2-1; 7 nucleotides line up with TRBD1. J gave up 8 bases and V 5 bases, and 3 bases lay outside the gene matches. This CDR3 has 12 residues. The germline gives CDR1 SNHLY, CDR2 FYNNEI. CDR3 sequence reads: CASSRQGHEQFF. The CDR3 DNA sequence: TGTGCCAGCAGTCGACAGGGCCATGAGCAGTTCTTC. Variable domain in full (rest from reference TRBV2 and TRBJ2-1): EPEVTQTPSHQVTQMGQEVILRCVPISNHLYFYWYRQILGQKVEFLVSFYNNEISEKSEIFDDQFSVERPDGSNFTLKIRSTKLEDSAMYFCASSRQGHEQFFGPGTRLTVL.

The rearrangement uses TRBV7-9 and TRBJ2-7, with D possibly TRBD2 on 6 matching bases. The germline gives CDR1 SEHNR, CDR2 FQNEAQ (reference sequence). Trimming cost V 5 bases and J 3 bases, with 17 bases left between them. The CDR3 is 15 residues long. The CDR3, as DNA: TGTGCCAGCAGCCCATCGGGACTTAGATACTACGAGCAGTACTTC. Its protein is CASSPSGLRYYEQYF.

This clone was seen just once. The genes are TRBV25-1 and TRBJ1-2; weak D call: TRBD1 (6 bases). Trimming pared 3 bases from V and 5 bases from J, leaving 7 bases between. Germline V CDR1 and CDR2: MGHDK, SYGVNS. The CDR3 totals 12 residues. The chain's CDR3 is CASSEGAYGYTF. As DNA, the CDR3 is TGTGCCAGCAGTGAGGGGGCGTATGGCTACACCTTC.

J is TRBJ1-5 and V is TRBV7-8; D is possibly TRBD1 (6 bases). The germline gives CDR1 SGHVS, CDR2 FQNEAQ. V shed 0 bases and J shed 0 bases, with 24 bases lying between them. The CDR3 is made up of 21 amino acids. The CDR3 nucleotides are TGTGCCAGCAGCTTAGCGCTAACTCTGACAGGCCCCGCTTATAGCAATCAGCCCCAGCATTTT. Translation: CASSLALTLTGPAYSNQPQHF.

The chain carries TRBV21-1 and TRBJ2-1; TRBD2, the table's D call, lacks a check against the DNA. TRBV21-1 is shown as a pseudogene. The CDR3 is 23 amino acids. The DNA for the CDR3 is TGTGCCAGCAGCAAAAAAAGGGTAAGGACTAGTGTTATCCCAGCTCTAAAACACAATGAGCAGTTCTTC. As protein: CASSKKRVRTSVIPALKHNEQFF.

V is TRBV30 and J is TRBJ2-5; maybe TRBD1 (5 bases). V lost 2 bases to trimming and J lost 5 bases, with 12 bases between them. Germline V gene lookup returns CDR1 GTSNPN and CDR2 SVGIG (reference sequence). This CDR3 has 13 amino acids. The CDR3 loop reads CAWSTAGSETQYF. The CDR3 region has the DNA TGTGCCTGGAGTACGGCAGGGTCGGAGACCCAGTACTTC.

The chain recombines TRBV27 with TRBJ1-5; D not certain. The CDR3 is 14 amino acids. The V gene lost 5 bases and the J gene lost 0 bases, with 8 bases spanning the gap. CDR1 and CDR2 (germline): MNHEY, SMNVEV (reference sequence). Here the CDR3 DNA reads TGTGCCAGCAGTCCCCTTATTAGCAATCAGCCCCAGCATTTT. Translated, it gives CASSPLISNQPQHF.

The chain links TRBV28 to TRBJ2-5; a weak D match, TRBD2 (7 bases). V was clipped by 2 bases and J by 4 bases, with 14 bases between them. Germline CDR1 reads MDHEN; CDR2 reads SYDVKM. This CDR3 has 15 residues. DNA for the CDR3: TGTGCCAGCAGTTTACAGGAAGGGGGGGGAGAGACCCAGTACTTC. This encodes CASSLQEGGGETQYF.

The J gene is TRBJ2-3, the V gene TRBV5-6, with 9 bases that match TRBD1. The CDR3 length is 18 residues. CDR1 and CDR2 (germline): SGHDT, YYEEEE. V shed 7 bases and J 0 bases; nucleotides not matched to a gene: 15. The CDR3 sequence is CASRRAQDRGLSTDTQYF. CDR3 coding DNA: TGTGCCAGCCGGCGGGCCCAGGACAGGGGCCTAAGCACAGATACGCAGTATTTT.

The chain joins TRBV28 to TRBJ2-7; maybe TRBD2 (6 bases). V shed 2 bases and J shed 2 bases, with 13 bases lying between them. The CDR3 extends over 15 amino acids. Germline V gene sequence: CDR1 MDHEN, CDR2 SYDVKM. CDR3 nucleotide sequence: TGTGCCAGCAGTTTACGTAGGGAGGCCGCCTACGAGCAGTACTTC. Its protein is CASSLRREAAYEQYF.